This TCR beta chain originates from a study of blood T cell repertoires in COVID-19. Study-wide background: Acute and convalescent COVID-19 specimens originated in the United States, Italy and Spain. PBMCs, B-cell-depleted T cells, or T cells provided the cDNA or gDNA that made up the material.

V lost 5 bases and J 5 bases, leaving 15 bases between the germline ends. This CDR3 spans 14 amino acids. Per the germline V gene, CDR1 is SGHVS and CDR2 is FNYEAQ. Relative to its sample, this clone is medium-sized. In the original processing: Amplification from reference gene primers served as the basis for estimated nucleated cell counts. Generated by immunoSEQ multiplex PCR, the TCRdb table keeps only in-frame clones and is missing some. The V and J calls and clone size come from that table; D and trimming were worked out from the DNA. The sample includes about 130,000 clones, approximately 80% of them seen just once.

The chain combines TRBV7-6 with TRBJ1-2; maybe TRBD1 (5 bases). The sequence derives from a man aged 60 to 75 with acute or convalescent COVID-19. The specimen sequenced was peripheral blood. The CDR3, as DNA: TGTGCCAGCAGCCTAACCGCGGGGGGGTATGGCTACACCTTC. It encodes CASSLTAGGYGYTF.